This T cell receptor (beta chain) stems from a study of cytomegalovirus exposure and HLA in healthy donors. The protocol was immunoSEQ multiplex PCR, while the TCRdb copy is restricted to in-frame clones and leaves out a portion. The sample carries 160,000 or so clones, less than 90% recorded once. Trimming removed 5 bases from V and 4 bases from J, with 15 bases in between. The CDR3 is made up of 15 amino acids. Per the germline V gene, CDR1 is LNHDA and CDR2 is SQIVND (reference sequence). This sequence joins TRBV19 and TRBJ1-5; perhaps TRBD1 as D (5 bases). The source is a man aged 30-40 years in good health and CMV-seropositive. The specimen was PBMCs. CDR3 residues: CASSSSRGYNQPQHF. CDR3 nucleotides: TGTGCCAGTAGTTCCTCAAGGGGATATAATCAGCCCCAGCATTTT.